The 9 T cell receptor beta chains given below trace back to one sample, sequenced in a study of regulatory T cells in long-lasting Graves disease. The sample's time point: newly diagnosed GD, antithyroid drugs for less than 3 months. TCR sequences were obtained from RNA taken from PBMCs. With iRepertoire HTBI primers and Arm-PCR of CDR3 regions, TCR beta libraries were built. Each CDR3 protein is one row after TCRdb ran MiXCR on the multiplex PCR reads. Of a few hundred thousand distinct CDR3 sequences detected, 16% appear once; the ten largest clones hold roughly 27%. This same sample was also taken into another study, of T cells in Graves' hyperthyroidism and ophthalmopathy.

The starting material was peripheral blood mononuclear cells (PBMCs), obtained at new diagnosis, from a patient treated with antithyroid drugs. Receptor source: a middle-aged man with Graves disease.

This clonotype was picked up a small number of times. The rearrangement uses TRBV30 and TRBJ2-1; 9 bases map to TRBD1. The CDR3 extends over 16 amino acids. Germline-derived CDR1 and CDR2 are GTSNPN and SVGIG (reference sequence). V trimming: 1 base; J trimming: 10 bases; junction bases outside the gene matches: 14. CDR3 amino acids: CAWSGGVSGTGYEQFF. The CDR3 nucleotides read TGTGCCTGGAGTGGGGGGGTCAGTGGGACAGGGTACGAGCAGTTCTTC.

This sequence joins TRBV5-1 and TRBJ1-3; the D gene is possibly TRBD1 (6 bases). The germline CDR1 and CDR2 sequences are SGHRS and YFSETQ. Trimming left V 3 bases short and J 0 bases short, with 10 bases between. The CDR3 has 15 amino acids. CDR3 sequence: CASSSGHNSGNTIYF. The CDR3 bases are TGCGCCAGCAGCTCGGGACACAACTCTGGAAACACCATATATTTT.

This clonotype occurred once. DNA for the CDR3: TGTGCCAGCAGCAAGGGGGACAGACCCTACGAGCAGTACTTC. This encodes CASSKGDRPYEQYF. The rearrangement uses TRBV7-9 and TRBJ2-7, with 7 positions matching TRBD1. The V gene end was trimmed by 5 bases and the J gene end by 2 bases; junction bases not matched to a gene: 6. Per germline, CDR1 SEHNR and CDR2 FQNEAQ (reference sequence). The CDR3 loop spans 14 amino acids.

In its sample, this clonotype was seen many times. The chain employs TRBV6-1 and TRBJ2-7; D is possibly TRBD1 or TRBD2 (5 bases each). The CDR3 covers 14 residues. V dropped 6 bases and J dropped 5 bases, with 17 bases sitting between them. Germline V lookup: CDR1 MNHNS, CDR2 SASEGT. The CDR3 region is CASSPEGRRDEQYF. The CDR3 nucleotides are TGTGCCAGCAGCCCTGAGGGACGTCGCGACGAGCAGTACTTC.

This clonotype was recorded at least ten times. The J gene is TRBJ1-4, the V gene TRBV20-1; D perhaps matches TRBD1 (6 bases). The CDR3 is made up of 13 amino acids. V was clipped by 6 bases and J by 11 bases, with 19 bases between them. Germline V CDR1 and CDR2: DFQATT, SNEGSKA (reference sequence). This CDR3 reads CSARIGTTDKLFF. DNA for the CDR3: TGCAGTGCCCGGATTGGGACAACGGACAAACTGTTTTTT.

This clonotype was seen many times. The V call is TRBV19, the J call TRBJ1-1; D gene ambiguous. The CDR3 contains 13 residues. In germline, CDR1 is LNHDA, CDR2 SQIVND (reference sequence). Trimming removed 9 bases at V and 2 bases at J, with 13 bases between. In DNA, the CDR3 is TGTGCCAGCGCGCGAACAGTTAACACTGAAGCTTTCTTT. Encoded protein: CASARTVNTEAFF.

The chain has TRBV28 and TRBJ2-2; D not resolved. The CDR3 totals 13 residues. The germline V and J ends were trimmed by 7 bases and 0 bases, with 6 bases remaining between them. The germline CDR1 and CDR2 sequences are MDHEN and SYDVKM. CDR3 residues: CASKVTNTGELFF. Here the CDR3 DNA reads TGTGCCAGCAAAGTAACGAACACCGGGGAGCTGTTTTTT.

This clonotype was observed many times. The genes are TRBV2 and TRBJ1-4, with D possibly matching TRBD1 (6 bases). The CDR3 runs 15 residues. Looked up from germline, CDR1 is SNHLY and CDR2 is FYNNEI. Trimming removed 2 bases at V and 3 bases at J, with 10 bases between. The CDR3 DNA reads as TGTGCCAGCAGTGAATGGGCAGGGGCTAATGAAAAACTGTTTTTT. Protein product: CASSEWAGANEKLFF.

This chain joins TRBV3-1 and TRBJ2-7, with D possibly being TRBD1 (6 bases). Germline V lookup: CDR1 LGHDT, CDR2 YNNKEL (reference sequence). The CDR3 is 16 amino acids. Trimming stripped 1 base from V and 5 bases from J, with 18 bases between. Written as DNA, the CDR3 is TGTGCCAGCAGCCAAGGCGTCAGCGGCAGGGGCCACGAGCAGTACTTC. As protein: CASSQGVSGRGHEQYF.